The source of this TCR beta chain is a study of T cells expressing NK-cell markers. The wider study: Sorted CD3+CD56+NKG2C+, CD3+CD56+NKG2C- and CD3+CD56-NKG2C+ T cells supplied TCR beta repertoires. Overall study results and limits: NKG2C+ dominant clonotype frequencies in about six donors were 1.0-7.0% of CD8+ T cells.

Turning to this clonotype: Antigen: not known.

CDR3 length equals 13 residues. In germline, CDR1 is MNHEY, CDR2 SVGAGI. 5'RACE template switching with UMIs generated TCR beta cDNA. From its re-call of the 5' RACE reads, TCRdb lists each CDR3 protein once, without DNA. The listing contains approximately 460,000 distinct CDR3 sequences. The receptor's source is a woman aged 18 to 75 in good health. Sample: blood T cells: a sorted CD56 or NKG2C T cell subset, CD4+ or CD8+ T cells, or bulk PBMC T cells (not recorded which). This chain links TRBV6-5 with TRBJ1-1. The CDR3: CASSYSIWERAFF.